The clone carrying this T cell receptor beta chain was seen more than once but under ten times. Antigen unknown. These data originate in a study of cytomegalovirus exposure and HLA in healthy donors. Study results and caveats: The study found most TCR sequences rare, yet found some public TCRs in many donors. The authors enumerated around 150 TCR beta chains as linked to cytomegalovirus. The classifier was said to identify cytomegalovirus status with high specificity and sensitivity. Within the 95 to 150 validation repertoires, first-cohort TCR clusters tended to co-occur, according to a later analysis.

The germline gives CDR1 GTSNPN, CDR2 SVGIG (reference sequence). The germline V and J ends were trimmed by 3 bases and 0 bases, with 9 bases remaining between them. The CDR3 spans 13 residues. The data were produced by immunoSEQ multiplex PCR, yet TCRdb's version contains in-frame clones alone and is incomplete. The sample contains approximately 220,000 clones, around 87% of which appear only once. The receptor was isolated from a man aged 18 to 30 in good health and CMV-seronegative. The chain links TRBV30 to TRBJ2-7; the D gene is possibly TRBD2 (5 bases). The specimen was PBMCs. The CDR3: CAWSFGISYEQYF. In DNA form, the CDR3 reads TGTGCCTGGAGCTTCGGGATCTCCTACGAGCAGTACTTC.